This T cell receptor (beta chain) was observed in a study of early T cells in non-severe SARS-CoV-2 infection (dated by TCRdb to about 2021). Notes on the research overall: Because TCR sequencing relied on bulk RNA taken from unsorted whole blood, pairing of alpha and beta chains was not possible. Results the study describes overall, beyond this receptor: Matching against VDJdb was skewed toward anti-spike CD8 responses, likely underestimated virus-specific expansions, and missed private and CD4 specificities.

Comment on this clonotype: Its antigen is currently not known. Base qualities were left out, and no much larger clone turns up one base away.

A case-control design nested within a healthcare worker cohort in London, UK, was used, with weekly nasopharyngeal swab PCR tests and blood sampling performed. Healthcare workers were recruited between 23 and 31 March 2020, during the week of the UK lockdown, and were followed weekly for up to roughly 15 weeks. The V and J ends are trimmed by 2 bases and 9 bases, leaving 13 bases between them. CDR1 and CDR2, per the germline V gene, are SGHTA and FQGTGA. The CDR3 covers 13 residues, taking in both the cysteine and the phenylalanine. Only the CDR3 DNA stays, 39 bases, in frame from base 1. Libraries were prepared through 5' RACE. Data came from a NextSeq 500. The TCR library protocol attached unique molecular identifiers to individual cDNA molecules to correct for sequencing error and PCR bias. TCR alpha and beta chains were both sequenced, and the abundances of alpha and beta sequences in each sample were closely correlated with each other. The paper's processing steps were these. V gene, J gene and CDR3 annotation of TCR sequences was performed with Decombinator V4. TCRs were defined as expanded if a significant change between any two time points was detected under a Poisson model with p below 0.0001. TCR abundances were normalised to the total number of TCRs sequenced per sample and expressed as counts per million. MAIT TCRs were defined by TRAV1-2 paired with TRAJ12, TRAJ20 or TRAJ33, and iNKT TCRs by TRAV10 paired with TRAJ18. A search of VDJdb, accessed on 1 November 2021, was run for TCRs annotated to CMV, EBV and SARS-CoV-2, with TCRs annotated for multiple antigens excluded. TCRdb's own reprocessing of the public reads used fastp at Q25 and MiXCR and kept productive beta chains. Each CDR3 protein appears once, grouped with its most common genes and DNA. The V and J calls, along with clone size, are taken from TCRdb and not from the paper's own processing. Present in this sample are 56,000 or so distinct CDR3 sequences, 10% to 13% of which were seen just once. 5.5% to 7.5% of the sample comes from the top ten.

This clonotype originated in an adult who was a healthcare worker with PCR-confirmed SARS-CoV-2 infection or an uninfected control (not recorded which). The chain is made from TRBV7-3 and TRBJ1-1, and TRBD1 may be the D gene, going by 5 matching bases. Input material: whole blood. The base sequence is TGTGCCAGCAGCTTACTCCCGGGGCCGAAAGCTTTCTTT. Translated, this gives CASSLLPGPKAFF. The CDR3 plus the reference TRBV7-3 and TRBJ1-1 genes for the other parts give the full variable domain: GAGVSQTPSNKVTEKGKYVELRCDPISGHTALYWYRQSLGQGPEFLIYFQGTGAADDSGLPNDRFFAVRPEGSVSTLKIQRTERGDSAVYLCASSLLPGPKAFFGQGTRLTVV.